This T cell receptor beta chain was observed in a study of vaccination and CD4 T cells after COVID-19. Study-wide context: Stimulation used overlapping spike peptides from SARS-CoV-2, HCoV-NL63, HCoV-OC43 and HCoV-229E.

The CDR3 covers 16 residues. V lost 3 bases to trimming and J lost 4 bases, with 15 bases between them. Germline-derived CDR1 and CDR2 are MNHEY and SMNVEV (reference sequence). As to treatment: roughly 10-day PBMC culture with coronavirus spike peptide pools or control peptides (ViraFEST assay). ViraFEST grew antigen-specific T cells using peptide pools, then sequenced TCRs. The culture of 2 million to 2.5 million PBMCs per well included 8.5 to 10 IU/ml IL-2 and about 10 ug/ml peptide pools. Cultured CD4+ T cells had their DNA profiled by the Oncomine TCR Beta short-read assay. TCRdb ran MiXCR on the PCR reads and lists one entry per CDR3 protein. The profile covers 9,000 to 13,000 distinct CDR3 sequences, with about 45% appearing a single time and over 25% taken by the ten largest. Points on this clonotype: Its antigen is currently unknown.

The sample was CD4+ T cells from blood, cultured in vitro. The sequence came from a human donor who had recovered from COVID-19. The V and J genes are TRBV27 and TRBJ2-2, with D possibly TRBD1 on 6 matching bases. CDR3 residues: CASSFGVGTTTGELFF. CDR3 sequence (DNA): TGTGCCAGCAGTTTTGGGGTCGGGACAACCACCGGGGAGCTGTTTTTT.